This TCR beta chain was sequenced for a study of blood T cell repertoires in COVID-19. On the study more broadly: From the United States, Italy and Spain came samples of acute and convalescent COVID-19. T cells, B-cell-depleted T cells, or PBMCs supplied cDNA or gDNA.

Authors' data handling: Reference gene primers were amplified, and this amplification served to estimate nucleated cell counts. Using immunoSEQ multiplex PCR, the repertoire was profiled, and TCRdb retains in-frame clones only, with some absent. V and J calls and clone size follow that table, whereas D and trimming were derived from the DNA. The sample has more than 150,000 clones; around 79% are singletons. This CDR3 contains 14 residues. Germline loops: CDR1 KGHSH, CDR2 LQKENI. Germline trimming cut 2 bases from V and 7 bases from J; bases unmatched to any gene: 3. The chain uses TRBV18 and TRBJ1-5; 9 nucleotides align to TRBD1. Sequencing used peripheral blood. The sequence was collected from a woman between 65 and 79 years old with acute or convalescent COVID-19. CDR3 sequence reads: CASSPRQGDQPQHF. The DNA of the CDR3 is TGTGCCAGCTCACCAAGACAGGGGGACCAGCCCCAGCATTTT.